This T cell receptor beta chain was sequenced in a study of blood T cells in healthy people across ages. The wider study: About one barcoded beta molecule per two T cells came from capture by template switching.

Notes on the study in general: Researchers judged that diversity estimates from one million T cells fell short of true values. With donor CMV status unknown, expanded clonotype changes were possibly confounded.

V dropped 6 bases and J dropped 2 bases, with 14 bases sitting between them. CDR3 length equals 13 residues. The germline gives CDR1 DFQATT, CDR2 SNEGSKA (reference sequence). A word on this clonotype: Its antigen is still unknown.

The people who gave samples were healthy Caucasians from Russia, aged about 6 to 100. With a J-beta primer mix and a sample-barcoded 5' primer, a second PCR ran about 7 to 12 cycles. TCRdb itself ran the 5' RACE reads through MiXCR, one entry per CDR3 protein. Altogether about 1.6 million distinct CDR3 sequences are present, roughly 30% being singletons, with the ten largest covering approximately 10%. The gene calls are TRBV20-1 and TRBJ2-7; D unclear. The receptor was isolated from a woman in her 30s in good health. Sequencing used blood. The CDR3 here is CSATKPAPYEQYF. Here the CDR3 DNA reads TGCAGTGCAACTAAACCTGCCCCCTACGAGCAGTACTTC.